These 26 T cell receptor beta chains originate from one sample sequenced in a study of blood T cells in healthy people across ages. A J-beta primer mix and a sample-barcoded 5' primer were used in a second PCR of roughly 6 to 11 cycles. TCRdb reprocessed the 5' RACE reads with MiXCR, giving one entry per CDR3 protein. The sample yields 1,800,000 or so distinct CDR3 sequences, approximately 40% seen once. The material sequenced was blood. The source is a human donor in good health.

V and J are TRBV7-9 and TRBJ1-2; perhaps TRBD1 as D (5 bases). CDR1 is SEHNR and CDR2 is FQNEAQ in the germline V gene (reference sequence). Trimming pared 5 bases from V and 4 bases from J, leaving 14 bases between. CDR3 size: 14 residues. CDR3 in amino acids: CASSPTQGPYGYTF. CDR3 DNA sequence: TGTGCCAGCAGCCCGACCCAGGGACCCTATGGCTACACCTTC.

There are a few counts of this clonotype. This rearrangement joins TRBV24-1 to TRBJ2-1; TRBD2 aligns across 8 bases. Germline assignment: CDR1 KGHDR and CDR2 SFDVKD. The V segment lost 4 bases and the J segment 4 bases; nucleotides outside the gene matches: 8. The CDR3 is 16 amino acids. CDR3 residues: CATSDPSAGGYNEQFF. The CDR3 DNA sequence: TGTGCCACCAGTGACCCGTCGGCGGGGGGTTACAATGAGCAGTTCTTC.

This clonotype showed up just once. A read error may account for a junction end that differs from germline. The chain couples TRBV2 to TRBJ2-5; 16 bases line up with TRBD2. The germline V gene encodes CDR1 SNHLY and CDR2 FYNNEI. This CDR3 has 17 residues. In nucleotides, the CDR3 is TGTGCCAGCAGAGAAGGGACTAGCGGGGGGGCCAGGGAGACCCAGTACTTC. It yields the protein CASREGTSGGARETQYF.

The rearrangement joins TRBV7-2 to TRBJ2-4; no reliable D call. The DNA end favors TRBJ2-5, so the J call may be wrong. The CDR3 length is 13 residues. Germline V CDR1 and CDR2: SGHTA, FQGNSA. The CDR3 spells CASSWWSGETQYF. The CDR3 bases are TGTGCCAGCAGCTGGTGGAGTGGGGAGACCCAGTACTTC.

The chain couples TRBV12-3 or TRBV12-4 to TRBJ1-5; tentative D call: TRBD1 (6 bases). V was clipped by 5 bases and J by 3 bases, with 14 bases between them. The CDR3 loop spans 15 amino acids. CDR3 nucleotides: TGTGCCAGCAGTCCAAACGACAGGAACAATCAGCCCCAGCATTTT. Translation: CASSPNDRNNQPQHF.

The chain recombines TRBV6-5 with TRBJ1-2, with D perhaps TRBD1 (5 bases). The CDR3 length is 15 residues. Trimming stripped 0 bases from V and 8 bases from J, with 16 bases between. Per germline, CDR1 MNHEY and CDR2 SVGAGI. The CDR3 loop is CASSYSTRGPGGYTF. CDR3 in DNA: TGTGCCAGCAGTTACTCGACTAGGGGACCGGGGGGCTACACCTTC.

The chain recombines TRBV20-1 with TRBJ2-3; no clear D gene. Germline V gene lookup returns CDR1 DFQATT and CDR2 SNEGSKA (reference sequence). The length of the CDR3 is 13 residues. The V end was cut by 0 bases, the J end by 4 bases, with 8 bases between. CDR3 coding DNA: TGCAGTGCTAGAGATCCGAATTCAGATACGCAGTATTTT. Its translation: CSARDPNSDTQYF.

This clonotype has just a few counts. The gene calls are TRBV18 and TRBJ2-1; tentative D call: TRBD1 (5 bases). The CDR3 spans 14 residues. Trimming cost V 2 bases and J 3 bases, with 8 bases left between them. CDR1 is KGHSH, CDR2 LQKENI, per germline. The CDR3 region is CASSPSGHYNEQFF. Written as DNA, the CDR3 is TGTGCCAGCTCACCAAGTGGACACTACAATGAGCAGTTCTTC. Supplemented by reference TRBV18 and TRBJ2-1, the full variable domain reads NAGVMQNPRHLVRRRGQEARLRCSPMKGHSHVYWYRQLPEEGLKFMVYLQKENIIDESGMPKERFSAEFPKEGPSILRIQQVVRGDSAAYFCASSPSGHYNEQFFGPGTRLTVL.

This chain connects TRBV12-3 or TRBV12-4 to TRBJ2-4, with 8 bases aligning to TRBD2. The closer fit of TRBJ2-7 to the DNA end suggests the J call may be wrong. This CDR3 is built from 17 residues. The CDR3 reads CASTTRIERGLFYEQYF. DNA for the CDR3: TGTGCCAGCACCACCCGAATCGAGCGGGGGCTCTTCTACGAGCAGTACTTC.

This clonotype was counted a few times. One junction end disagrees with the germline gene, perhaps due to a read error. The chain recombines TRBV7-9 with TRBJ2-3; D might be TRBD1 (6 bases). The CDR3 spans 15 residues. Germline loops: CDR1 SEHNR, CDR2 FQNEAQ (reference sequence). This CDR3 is CASSPTGISTDTQYF. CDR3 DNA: TGCGCCAGCAGCCCAACAGGGATAAGCACAGATACGCAGTATTTT.

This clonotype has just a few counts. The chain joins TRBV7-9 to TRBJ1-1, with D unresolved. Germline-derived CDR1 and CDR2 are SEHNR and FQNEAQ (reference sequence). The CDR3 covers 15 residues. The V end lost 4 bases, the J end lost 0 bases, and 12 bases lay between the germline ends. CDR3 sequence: CASSSPTRLNTEAFF. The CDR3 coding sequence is TGTGCCAGCAGCTCCCCGACAAGACTGAACACTGAAGCTTTCTTT.

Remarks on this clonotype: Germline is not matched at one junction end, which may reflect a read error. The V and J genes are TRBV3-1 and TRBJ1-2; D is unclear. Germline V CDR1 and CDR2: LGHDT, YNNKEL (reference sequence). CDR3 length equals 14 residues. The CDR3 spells CASSPGYGHYGYTF. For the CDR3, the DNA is TGTGCCAGCAGCCCCGGTTATGGCCACTACGGCTACACCTTC.

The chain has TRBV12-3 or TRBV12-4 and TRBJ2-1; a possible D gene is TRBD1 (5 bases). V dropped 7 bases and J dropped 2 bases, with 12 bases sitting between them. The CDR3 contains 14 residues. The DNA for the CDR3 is TGTGCCAGCACCATCTGGGGCACCTACAATGAGCAGTTCTTC. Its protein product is CASTIWGTYNEQFF.

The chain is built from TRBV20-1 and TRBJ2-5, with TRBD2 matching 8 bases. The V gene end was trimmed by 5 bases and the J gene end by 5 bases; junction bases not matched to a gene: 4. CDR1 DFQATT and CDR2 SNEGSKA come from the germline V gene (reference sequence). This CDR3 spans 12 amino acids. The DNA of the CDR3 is TGCAGTGCTTTAGCGGGGCGGGAGACCCAGTACTTC. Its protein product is CSALAGRETQYF.

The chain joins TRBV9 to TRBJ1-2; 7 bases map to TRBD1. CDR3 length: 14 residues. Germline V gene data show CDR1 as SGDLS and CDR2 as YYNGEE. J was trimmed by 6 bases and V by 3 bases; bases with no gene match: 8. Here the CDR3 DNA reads TGTGCCAGCAGCGGAGTTGGAACAGGGGATGGCTACACCTTC. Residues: CASSGVGTGDGYTF.

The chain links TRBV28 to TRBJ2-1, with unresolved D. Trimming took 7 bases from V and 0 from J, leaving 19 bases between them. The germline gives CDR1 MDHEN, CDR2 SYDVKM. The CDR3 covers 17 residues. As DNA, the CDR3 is TGTGCCAGCACCCACTATGGTGCGTTTGGCTCCTACAATGAGCAGTTCTTC. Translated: CASTHYGAFGSYNEQFF. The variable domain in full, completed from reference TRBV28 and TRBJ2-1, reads DVKVTQSSRYLVKRTGEKVFLECVQDMDHENMFWYRQDPGLGLRLIYFSYDVKMKEKGDIPEGYSVSREKKERFSLILESASTNQTSMYLCASTHYGAFGSYNEQFFGPGTRLTVL.

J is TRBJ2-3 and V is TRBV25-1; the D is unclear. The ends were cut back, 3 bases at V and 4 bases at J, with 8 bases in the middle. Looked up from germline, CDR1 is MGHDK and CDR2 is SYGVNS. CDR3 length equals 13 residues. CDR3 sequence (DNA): TGTGCCAGCAGTGACCTCACGGCAGATACGCAGTATTTT. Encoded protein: CASSDLTADTQYF.

Here the CDR3 reads CASSLAGQAYEQYF. CDR3 nucleotide sequence: TGTGCCAGCAGCTTAGCAGGCCAGGCCTACGAGCAGTACTTC. V gene TRBV7-2 combines with J gene TRBJ2-7; no definite D call. The germline gives CDR1 SGHTA, CDR2 FQGNSA. Trimming took off 0 bases at V and 2 bases at J, with 8 bases between the two ends. The CDR3 sequence is 14 residues long.

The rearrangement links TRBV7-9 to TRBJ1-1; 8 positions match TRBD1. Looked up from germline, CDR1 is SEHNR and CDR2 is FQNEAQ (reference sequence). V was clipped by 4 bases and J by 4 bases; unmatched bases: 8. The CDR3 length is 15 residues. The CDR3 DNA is TGTGCCAGCAGCTACCCACAGGGGGTTTTCACTGAAGCTTTCTTT. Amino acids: CASSYPQGVFTEAFF.

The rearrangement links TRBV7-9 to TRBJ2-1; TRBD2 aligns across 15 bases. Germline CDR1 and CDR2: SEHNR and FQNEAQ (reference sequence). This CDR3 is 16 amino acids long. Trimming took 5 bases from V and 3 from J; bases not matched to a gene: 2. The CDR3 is CASSGGLAGGYNEQFF. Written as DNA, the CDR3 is TGTGCCAGCAGCGGGGGACTAGCGGGGGGCTACAATGAGCAGTTCTTC.

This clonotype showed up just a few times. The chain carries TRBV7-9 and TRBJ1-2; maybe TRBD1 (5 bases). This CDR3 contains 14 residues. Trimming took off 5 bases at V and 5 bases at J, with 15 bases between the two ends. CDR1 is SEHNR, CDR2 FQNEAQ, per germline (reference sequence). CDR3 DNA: TGTGCCAGCAGCGCTACAAGGGGAGGGTATGGCTACACCTTC. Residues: CASSATRGGYGYTF.

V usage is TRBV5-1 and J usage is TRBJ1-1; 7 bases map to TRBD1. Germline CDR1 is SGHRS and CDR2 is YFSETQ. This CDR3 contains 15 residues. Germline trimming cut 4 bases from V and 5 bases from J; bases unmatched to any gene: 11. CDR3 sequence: CASSGLKQGFTEAFF. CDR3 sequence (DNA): TGCGCCAGCAGCGGTTTGAAACAGGGGTTTACTGAAGCTTTCTTT.

The CDR3 DNA is TGTGCCAGCAGCGGGGGACCGACGAACACTGAAGCTTTCTTT. Protein product: CASSGGPTNTEAFF. The chain recombines TRBV7-9 with TRBJ1-1; tentative D call: TRBD1 (5 bases). Germline lookup yields CDR1 SEHNR and CDR2 FQNEAQ (reference sequence). The CDR3 loop spans 14 amino acids. Trimming took off 5 bases at V and 1 base at J, with 11 bases between the two ends.

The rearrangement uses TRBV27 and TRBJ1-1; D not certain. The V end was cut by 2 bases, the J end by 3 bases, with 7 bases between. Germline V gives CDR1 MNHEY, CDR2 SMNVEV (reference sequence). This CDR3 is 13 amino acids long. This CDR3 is CASSLTAHTEAFF. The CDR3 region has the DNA TGTGCCAGCAGTTTAACGGCCCACACTGAAGCTTTCTTT.

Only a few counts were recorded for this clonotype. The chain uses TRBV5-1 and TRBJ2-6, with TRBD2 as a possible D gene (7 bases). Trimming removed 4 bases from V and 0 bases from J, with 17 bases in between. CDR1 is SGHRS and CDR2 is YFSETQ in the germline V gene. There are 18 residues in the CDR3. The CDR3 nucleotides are TGCGCCAGCAGCCCGTGGGGGGGCCAATCCTCTGGGGCCAACGTCCTGACTTTC. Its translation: CASSPWGGQSSGANVLTF.

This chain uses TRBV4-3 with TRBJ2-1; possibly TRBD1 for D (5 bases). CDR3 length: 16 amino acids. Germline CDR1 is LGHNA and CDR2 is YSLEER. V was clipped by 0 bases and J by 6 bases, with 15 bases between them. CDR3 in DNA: TGCGCCAGCAGCCAAGATGTGGTTCAGGGCACCAATGAGCAGTTCTTC. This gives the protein CASSQDVVQGTNEQFF.